The 10 T cell receptor beta chains reported below all come from one sample, sequenced in a study of spatial heterogeneity in lung cancer. From the 5' RACE reads, TCRdb called clonotypes with MiXCR, one entry per CDR3 protein. The table shows tens of thousands of distinct CDR3 sequences, with less than 9% occurring only once. Indicated time point: sample taken at primary tumor resection. The starting material was PBMCs, obtained at surgery. The receptors were sampled from a female donor with early-stage non-small cell lung cancer.

This clonotype was counted at least ten times. The J gene is TRBJ2-7, the V gene TRBV6-2 or TRBV6-3, with a possible D match to TRBD2 (6 bases). CDR3 size: 13 residues. Trimming pared 9 bases from V and 0 bases from J, leaving 12 bases between. Germline assignment: CDR1 MNHEY and CDR2 SVGEGT. The CDR3 sequence is CASGGFSSYEQYF. The DNA of the CDR3 is TGTGCCAGTGGAGGGTTCAGCTCCTACGAGCAGTACTTC.

The sample holds many counts of this clonotype. The V gene is TRBV25-1, the J gene TRBJ2-7; 15 bases agree with TRBD2. Germline-derived CDR1 and CDR2 are MGHDK and SYGVNS. J lost 6 bases, V lost 7 bases, and 13 bases had no gene match. CDR3 length equals 17 residues. CDR3 amino acids: CASIGTSGGQSPSEQYF. The CDR3, as DNA: TGTGCCAGCATCGGGACTAGCGGGGGGCAATCCCCCTCCGAGCAGTACTTC.

This clonotype was seen only a few times. The chain recombines TRBV29-1 with TRBJ2-5; 10 positions agree with TRBD1. V trimming: 1 base; J trimming: 3 bases; junction bases outside the gene matches: 5. CDR3 length: 15 residues. The V gene's germline CDR1 is SQVTM and CDR2 ANQGSEA. In DNA, the CDR3 is TGCAGCGTTGAAGGGGGGACAGGGGTGGAAGAGACCCAGTACTTC. Translated, it gives CSVEGGTGVEETQYF.

This clonotype showed up many times. The chain is built from TRBV6-2 or TRBV6-3 and TRBJ2-5; D is unresolved. This CDR3 spans 13 amino acids. CDR1 and CDR2 from the germline V gene are MNHEY and SVGEGT. Trimming removed 6 bases from V and 5 bases from J, with 13 bases in between. CDR3 sequence reads: CASRGWREETQYF. The CDR3 coding sequence is TGTGCCAGCAGAGGATGGCGCGAGGAGACCCAGTACTTC.

The chain recombines TRBV18 with TRBJ2-3; D is possibly TRBD2 (6 bases). The CDR3 length is 12 residues. The V end lost 3 bases, the J end lost 13 bases, and 14 bases lay between the germline ends. Germline V gene data show CDR1 as KGHSH and CDR2 as LQKENI. The DNA of the CDR3 is TGTGCCAGCTCACCGGAGGGAGCCTCCAAGTATTTT. Protein sequence: CASSPEGASKYF.

This clonotype turned up a few times. J is TRBJ2-1 and V is TRBV11-2; the match to TRBD2 covers 8 bases. The CDR3 extends over 16 amino acids. The ends lost 1 base at V and 10 bases at J; junction bases unmatched: 12. The germline gives CDR1 SGHAT, CDR2 FQNNGV. This CDR3 is CASSLAASGSNREQFF. DNA for the CDR3: TGTGCCAGCAGCTTAGCGGCTAGCGGGTCCAACCGGGAGCAGTTCTTC.

There are many counts of this clonotype. The chain links TRBV7-2 to TRBJ1-2; no clear D. CDR3 length: 13 amino acids. CDR1 is SGHTA and CDR2 is FQGNSA in the germline V gene. Trimming took 9 bases from V and 0 from J, leaving 11 bases between them. The CDR3 reads CASKGLANYGYTF. CDR3 nucleotide sequence: TGTGCCAGTAAAGGATTAGCTAACTATGGCTACACCTTC.

On this clonotype itself: A much larger clone lies one base from this, so it may be a read error. This chain links TRBV10-2 with TRBJ1-2; D is undetermined. CDR1 is WSHSY, CDR2 SAAADI, per germline. This CDR3 comprises 13 residues. Trimming took 6 bases from V and 9 from J, leaving 17 bases between them. The chain's CDR3 is CASSPSLEYRYTF. Here the CDR3 DNA reads TGCGCCAGCAGCCCGTCATTAGAGTATCGCTACACCTTC.

This clonotype has a count of ten or more. The rearrangement links TRBV5-4 to TRBJ1-2; D might be TRBD1 (5 bases). The CDR3 length is 12 residues. Trimming left V 0 bases short and J 5 bases short, with 5 bases between. The germline CDR1 and CDR2 sequences are SGHNT and YYREEE (reference sequence). DNA for the CDR3: TGTGCCAGCAGCTTGGGACAGTATGGCTACACCTTC. Protein sequence: CASSLGQYGYTF.

This clonotype has a count of ten or more. The chain uses TRBV20-1 and TRBJ2-5, with 10 bases aligning to TRBD1. This CDR3 is built from 13 residues. The germline CDR1 and CDR2 sequences are DFQATT and SNEGSKA (reference sequence). V shed 3 bases and J 9 bases; nucleotides not matched to a gene: 7. The CDR3: CSASWDRGLAQYF. The DNA for the CDR3 is TGCAGTGCTAGTTGGGACAGGGGCCTGGCCCAGTACTTC.